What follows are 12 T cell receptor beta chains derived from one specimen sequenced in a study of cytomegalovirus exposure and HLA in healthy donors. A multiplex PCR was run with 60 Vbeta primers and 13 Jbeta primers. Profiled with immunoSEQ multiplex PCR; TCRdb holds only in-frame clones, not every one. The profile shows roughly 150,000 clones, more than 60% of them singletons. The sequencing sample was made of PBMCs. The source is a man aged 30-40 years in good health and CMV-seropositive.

The CDR3 coding sequence is TGTGCCAGCAGCGCCAAAGCCGGGACAGGGGTTTATGAAGCTTTCTTT. It yields the protein CASSAKAGTGVYEAFF. The J gene is TRBJ1-1, the V gene TRBV11-1; 10 bases match TRBD1. V lost 5 bases and J lost 7; bases outside the gene matches: 13. The CDR3 runs to 16 residues. The V gene's germline CDR1 is SGHAT and CDR2 FQDESV (reference sequence).

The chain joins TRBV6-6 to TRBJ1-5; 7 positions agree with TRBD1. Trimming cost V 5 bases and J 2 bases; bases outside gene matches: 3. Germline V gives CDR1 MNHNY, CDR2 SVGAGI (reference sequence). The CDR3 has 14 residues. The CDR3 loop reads CASSQQGRNQPQHF. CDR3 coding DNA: TGTGCCAGCAGTCAACAGGGGCGCAATCAGCCCCAGCATTTT.

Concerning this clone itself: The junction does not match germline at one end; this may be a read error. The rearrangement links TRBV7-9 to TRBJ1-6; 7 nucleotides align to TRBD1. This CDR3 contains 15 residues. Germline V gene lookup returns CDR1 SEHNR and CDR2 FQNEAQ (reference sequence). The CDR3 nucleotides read TGTTCCAGCAGCTTACAGGGGTCCAGGGATTCACCCCTCCACTTT. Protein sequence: CSSSLQGSRDSPLHF.

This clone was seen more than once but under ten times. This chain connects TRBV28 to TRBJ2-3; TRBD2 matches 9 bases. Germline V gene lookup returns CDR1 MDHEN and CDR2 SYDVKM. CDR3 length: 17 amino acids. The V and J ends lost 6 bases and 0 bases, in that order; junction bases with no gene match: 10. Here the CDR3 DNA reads TGTGCCAGCAGCAACGGGGGCACTAGCGGGAGCACAGATACGCAGTATTTT. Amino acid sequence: CASSNGGTSGSTDTQYF.

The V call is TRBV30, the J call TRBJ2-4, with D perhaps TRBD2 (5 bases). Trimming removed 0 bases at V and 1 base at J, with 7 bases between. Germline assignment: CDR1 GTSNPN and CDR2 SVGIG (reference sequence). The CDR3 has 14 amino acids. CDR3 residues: CAWSVSGAKNIQYF. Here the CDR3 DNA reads TGTGCCTGGAGTGTATCGGGGGCCAAAAACATTCAGTACTTC.

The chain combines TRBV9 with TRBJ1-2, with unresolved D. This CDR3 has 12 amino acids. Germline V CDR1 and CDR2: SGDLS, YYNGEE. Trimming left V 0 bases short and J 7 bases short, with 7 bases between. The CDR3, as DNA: TGTGCCAGCAGCGTAGTCCCGGGTGGCTACACCTTC. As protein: CASSVVPGGYTF.

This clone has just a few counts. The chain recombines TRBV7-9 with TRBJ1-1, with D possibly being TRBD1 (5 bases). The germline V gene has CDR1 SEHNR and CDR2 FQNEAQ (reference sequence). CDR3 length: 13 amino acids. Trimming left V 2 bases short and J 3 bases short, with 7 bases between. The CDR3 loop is CASSLRGDTEAFF. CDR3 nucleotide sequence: TGTGCCAGCAGCTTAAGGGGCGACACTGAAGCTTTCTTT.

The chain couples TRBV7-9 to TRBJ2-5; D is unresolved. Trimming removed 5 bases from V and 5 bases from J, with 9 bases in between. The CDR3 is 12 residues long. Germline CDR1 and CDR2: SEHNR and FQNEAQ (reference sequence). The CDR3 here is CASSRGGETQYF. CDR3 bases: TGTGCCAGCAGCCGCGGTGGTGAGACCCAGTACTTC.

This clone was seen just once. CDR3 nucleotides: TGTGCCAGCAGCCAACTCCGGGCTAGCGGGAGCTCCTACAATGAGCAGTTCTTC. This encodes CASSQLRASGSSYNEQFF. This chain connects TRBV4-2 to TRBJ2-1, with 10 bases identical to TRBD2. The germline V gene has CDR1 LGHNA and CDR2 YNFKEQ. V was pared by 2 bases and J by 0 bases, with 7 bases of the junction left unmatched. This CDR3 region has 18 residues.

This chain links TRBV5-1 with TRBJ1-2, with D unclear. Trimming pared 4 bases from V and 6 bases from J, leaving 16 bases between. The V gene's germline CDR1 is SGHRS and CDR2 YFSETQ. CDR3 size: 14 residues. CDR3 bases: TGCGCCAGCAGCCTCATGGGCACTCCGGATGGCTACACCTTC. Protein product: CASSLMGTPDGYTF. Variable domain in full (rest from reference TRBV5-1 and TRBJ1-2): KAGVTQTPRYLIKTRGQQVTLSCSPISGHRSVSWYQQTPGQGLQFLFEYFSETQRNKGNFPGRFSGRQFSNSRSEMNVSTLELGDSALYLCASSLMGTPDGYTFGSGTRLTVV.

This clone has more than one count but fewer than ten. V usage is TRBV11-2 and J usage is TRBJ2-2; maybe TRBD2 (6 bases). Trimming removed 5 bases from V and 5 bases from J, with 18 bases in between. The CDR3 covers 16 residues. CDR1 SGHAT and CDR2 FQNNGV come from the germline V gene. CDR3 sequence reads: CASSPGTGIWTGELFF. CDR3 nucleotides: TGTGCCAGCAGCCCAGGGACTGGAATTTGGACCGGGGAGCTGTTTTTT.

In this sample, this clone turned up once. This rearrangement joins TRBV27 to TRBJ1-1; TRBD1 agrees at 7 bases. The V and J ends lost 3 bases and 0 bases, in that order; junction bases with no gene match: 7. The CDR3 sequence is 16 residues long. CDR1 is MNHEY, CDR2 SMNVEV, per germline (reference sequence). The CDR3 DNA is TGTGCCAGCAGTTTCGGGAGGGGGCGCGTGAACACTGAAGCTTTCTTT. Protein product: CASSFGRGRVNTEAFF.